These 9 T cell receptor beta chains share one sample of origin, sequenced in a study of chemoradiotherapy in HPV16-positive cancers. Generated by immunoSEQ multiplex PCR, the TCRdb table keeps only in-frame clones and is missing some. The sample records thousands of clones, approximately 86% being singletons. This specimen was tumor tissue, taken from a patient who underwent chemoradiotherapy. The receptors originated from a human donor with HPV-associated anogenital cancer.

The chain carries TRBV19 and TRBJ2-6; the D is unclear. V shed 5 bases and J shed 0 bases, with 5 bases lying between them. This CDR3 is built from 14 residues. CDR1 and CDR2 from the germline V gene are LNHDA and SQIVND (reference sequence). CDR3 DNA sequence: TGTGCCAGTAGTTATGACTCTGGGGCCAACGTCCTGACTTTC. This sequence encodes CASSYDSGANVLTF.

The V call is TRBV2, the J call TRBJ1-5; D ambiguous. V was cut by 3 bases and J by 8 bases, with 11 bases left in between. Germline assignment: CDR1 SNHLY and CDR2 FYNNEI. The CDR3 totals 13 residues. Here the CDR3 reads CASSEARVKPQHF. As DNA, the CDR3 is TGTGCCAGCAGTGAGGCTCGGGTGAAGCCCCAGCATTTT.

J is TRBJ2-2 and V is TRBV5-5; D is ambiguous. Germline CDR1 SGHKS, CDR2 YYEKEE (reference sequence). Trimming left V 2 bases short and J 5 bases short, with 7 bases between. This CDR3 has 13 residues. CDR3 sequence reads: CASSFTTTGELFF. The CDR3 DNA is TGTGCCAGCAGCTTCACTACTACCGGGGAGCTGTTTTTT.

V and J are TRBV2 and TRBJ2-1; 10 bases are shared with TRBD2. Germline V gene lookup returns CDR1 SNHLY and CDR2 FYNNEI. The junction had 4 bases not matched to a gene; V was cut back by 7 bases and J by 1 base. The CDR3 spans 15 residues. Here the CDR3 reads CASMASGGSYNEQFF. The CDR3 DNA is TGTGCCAGCATGGCTAGCGGGGGATCCTACAATGAGCAGTTCTTC.

CDR3 coding DNA: TGTGCCTGGAGCATCCGAGCTACTCAGTACTTC. Encoded protein: CAWSIRATQYF. V and J are TRBV30 and TRBJ2-4; D not certain. V lost 3 bases and J 12 bases, leaving 12 bases between the germline ends. This CDR3 contains 11 residues. Germline V gives CDR1 GTSNPN, CDR2 SVGIG (reference sequence). The full variable domain, with the rest looked up from reference TRBV30 and TRBJ2-4, is SQTIHQWPATLVQPVGSPLSLECTVEGTSNPNLYWYRQAAGRGLQLLFYSVGIGQISSEVPQNLSASRPQDRQFILSSKKLLLSDSGFYLCAWSIRATQYFGAGTRLSVL.

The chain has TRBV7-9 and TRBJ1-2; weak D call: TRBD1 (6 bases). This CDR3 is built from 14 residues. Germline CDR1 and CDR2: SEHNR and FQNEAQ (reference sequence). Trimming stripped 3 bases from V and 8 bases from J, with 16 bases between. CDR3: CASSFIEGVGGYTF. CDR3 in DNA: TGTGCCAGCAGCTTCATTGAGGGGGTGGGCGGCTACACCTTC.

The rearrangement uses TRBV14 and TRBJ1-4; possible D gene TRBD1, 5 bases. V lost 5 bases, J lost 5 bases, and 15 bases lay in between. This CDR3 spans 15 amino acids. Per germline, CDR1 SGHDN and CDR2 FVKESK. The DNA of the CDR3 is TGTGCCAGCAGCGCCCGGGACGGCTACAATGAAAAACTGTTTTTT. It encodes CASSARDGYNEKLFF.

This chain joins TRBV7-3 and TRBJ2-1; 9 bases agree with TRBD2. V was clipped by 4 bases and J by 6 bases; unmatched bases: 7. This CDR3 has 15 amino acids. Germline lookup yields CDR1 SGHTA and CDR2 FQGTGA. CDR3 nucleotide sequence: TGTGCCAGCAGCTCCTTAGCGGGAGTAGCCAATGAGCAGTTCTTC. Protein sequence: CASSSLAGVANEQFF.

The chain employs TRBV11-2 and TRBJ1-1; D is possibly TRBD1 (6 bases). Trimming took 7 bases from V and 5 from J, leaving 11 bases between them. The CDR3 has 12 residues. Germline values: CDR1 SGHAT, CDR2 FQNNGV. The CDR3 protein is CASKTDRTEAFF. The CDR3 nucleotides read TGTGCCAGCAAGACGGACAGAACTGAAGCTTTCTTT.